The sample holds many counts of the clone carrying this T cell receptor (beta chain). Its antigen is not identified. Individually, cDNA molecules had unique molecular identifiers attached to them. TCRdb recomputed calls from the 5' RACE reads with MiXCR, one row per CDR3 protein. Of about 32,000 distinct CDR3 sequences in the sample, over 8.5% were seen once. The sample belongs to a study of early T cells in non-severe SARS-CoV-2 infection. Findings and caveats of the study: Anti-spike CD8 specificities were favored by VDJdb matching, whose results missed private and CD4 specificities.

Looked up from germline, CDR1 is SQVTM and CDR2 is ANQGSEA. The ends were cut back, 8 bases at V and 5 bases at J, with 12 bases in the middle. CDR3 length: 11 amino acids. The TCR originated in an adult who was a healthcare worker with PCR-confirmed SARS-CoV-2 infection or an uninfected control (not recorded which). The sample consisted of whole blood. The chain combines TRBV29-1 with TRBJ2-5; TRBD1 or TRBD2 may be the D gene (5 bases each). The CDR3 here is CSPREGETQYF. The CDR3 DNA reads TGCAGCCCAAGAGAGGGGGAGACCCAGTACTTC.